These T cell receptor beta chains were read from a single sample in a study of blood T cell repertoires in COVID-19. TCRdb's table, derived via immunoSEQ multiplex PCR, lists solely in-frame clones and lacks some. The repertoire consists of some 120,000 clones, with roughly 85% occurring once and the leading ten covering 6.6%. Input material: peripheral blood. The receptor set was obtained from an elderly man with active or convalescent COVID-19. Both conserved end residues are part of each CDR3. A D gene is named only where the DNA matches it firmly. Size is stated for part of the rows, as once, few or many counts, or as a class when the clone is expanded.

size	D	J	V	CDR3	DNA
few	-	TRBJ1-6	TRBV19	CASSNNGQSLGSPLHF	TGTGCCAGTAGTAACAATGGACAGAGTCTGGGATCACCCCTCCACTTT
-	TRBD1	TRBJ1-1	TRBV5-6	CASSLTGGDTEAFF	TGTGCCAGCAGCTTGACAGGGGGGGACACTGAAGCTTTCTTT
-	TRBD1	TRBJ1-1	TRBV6-1	CASSETGTGNTEAFF	TGTGCCAGCAGTGAAACCGGGACAGGGAACACTGAAGCTTTCTTT
-	TRBD1	TRBJ2-7	TRBV3-1/TRBV3-2	CASSQAFVWDRTNEQYF	TGTGCCAGCAGCCAAGCTTTTGTCTGGGACAGGACGAACGAGCAGTACTTC
-	-	TRBJ1-3	TRBV12-5	CASGPYRDSGNTIYF	TGTGCTAGTGGGCCCTATCGGGACTCTGGAAACACCATATATTTT
-	-	TRBJ1-1	TRBV5-1	CASSLAYGNTEAFF	TGCGCCAGCAGCTTGGCCTACGGTAACACTGAAGCTTTCTTT
-	TRBD2	TRBJ2-3	TRBV11-3	CASSSTSQSADTQYF	TGTGCCAGCAGCTCGACTAGCCAGTCGGCAGATACGCAGTATTTT
once	TRBD1	TRBJ2-2	TRBV7-9	CASSPGQGARLTGELFF	TGTGCCAGCAGCCCTGGACAGGGGGCTCGACTCACCGGGGAGCTGTTTTTT
-	TRBD1	TRBJ2-7	TRBV28	CASLPGQGAYEQYF	TGTGCCAGCTTACCGGGACAGGGGGCCTACGAGCAGTACTTC
-	TRBD2	TRBJ2-7	TRBV2	CASSEIGRRSF	TGTGCCAGCAGTGAAATCGGGAGGAGATCATTC
once	TRBD1	TRBJ2-7	TRBV2	CATGQGVWEQYF	TGTGCCACTGGACAGGGGGTATGGGAGCAGTACTTC
few	-	TRBJ1-1	TRBV12-3/TRBV12-4	CASRVLTEAFF	TGTGCCAGCAGGGTACTCACTGAAGCTTTCTTT
few	-	TRBJ1-5	TRBV19	CASSRSNQPQHF	TGTGCCAGTAGTCGGAGCAATCAGCCCCAGCATTTT
-	-	TRBJ1-6	TRBV18	CASSPHGGADSPLHF	TGTGCCAGCTCACCCCACGGGGGGGCCGATTCACCCCTCCACTTT
-	-	TRBJ1-6	TRBV25-1	CASSALRDSPLHF	TGTGCCAGCAGTGCCCTCAGGGATTCACCCCTCCACTTT
few	TRBD1	TRBJ1-2	TRBV3-1/TRBV3-2	CASSQTGVSLPGYTF	TGTGCCAGCAGCCAGACAGGGGTGAGTTTGCCCGGCTACACCTTC
-	-	TRBJ1-1	TRBV19	CASRVIQDTEAFF	TGTGCCAGTAGGGTCATACAAGACACTGAAGCTTTCTTT
-	-	TRBJ2-5	TRBV6-5	CASSYMGAGETQYF	TGTGCCAGCAGTTACATGGGGGCCGGAGAGACCCAGTACTTC
-	-	TRBJ1-4	TRBV14	CASSQIKGQNEKLFF	TGTGCCAGCAGCCAAATCAAAGGACAGAATGAAAAACTGTTTTTT
-	TRBD1	TRBJ1-3	TRBV5-4	CASSWGQDTIYF	TGTGCCAGCAGCTGGGGACAGGACACCATATATTTT
-	TRBD1	TRBJ1-2	TRBV11-2	CASSSWGRGQGYTF	TGTGCCAGCAGCTCCTGGGGCAGGGGGCAAGGCTACACCTTC
-	-	TRBJ2-3	TRBV10-3	CAIASYYTQYF	TGTGCCATCGCTAGCTACTATACGCAGTATTTT
-	TRBD2	TRBJ2-3	TRBV11-3	CASSLGVTRGTTDTQYF	TGTGCCAGCAGCTTAGGGGTCACGCGGGGGACGACAGATACGCAGTATTTT
-	-	TRBJ2-2	TRBV19	CASSIVANTGELFF	TGTGCCAGTAGTATCGTAGCGAACACCGGGGAGCTGTTTTTT
-	TRBD1	TRBJ1-2	TRBV19	CASSIAQGDRSYGYTF	TGTGCCAGTAGTATAGCCCAGGGGGACAGGAGCTATGGCTACACCTTC
-	-	TRBJ2-7	TRBV6-5	CASSSPAGGEQYF	TGTGCCAGCAGTTCCCCGGCGGGCGGCGAGCAGTACTTC
-	-	TRBJ1-2	TRBV19	CASSSLQPTNYGYTF	TGTGCCAGTAGTAGTTTACAGCCGACTAACTATGGCTACACCTTC
-	TRBD1	TRBJ1-5	TRBV6-5	CASSRQGAQPQHF	TGTGCCAGCAGCAGGCAGGGGGCTCAGCCCCAGCATTTT
-	-	TRBJ1-6	TRBV30	CASQGTFNNSPLHF	TGTGCGTCACAGGGCACGTTTAATAATTCACCCCTCCACTTT
once	TRBD1	TRBJ1-5	TRBV9	CASGDRVGQPQHF	TGTGCCAGCGGGGACAGGGTGGGTCAGCCCCAGCATTTT
-	TRBD1	TRBJ2-3	TRBV7-2	CASSLRGRSHDTQYF	TGTGCCAGCAGCCTGAGGGGGCGCAGTCACGATACGCAGTATTTT
-	-	TRBJ2-7	TRBV15	CATSRGPRLGEKFGEQYF	TGTGCCACCAGCAGAGGACCCCGGCTCGGGGAAAAATTCGGCGAGCAGTACTTC